These T cell receptor beta chains were read from a single sample in a study of regulatory T cells in long-lasting Graves disease. TCRdb re-analysed the multiplex PCR reads in MiXCR, keeping a single row per CDR3 protein. The data show 650,000 to 850,000 distinct CDR3 sequences, roughly 30% seen once. Sequences were derived from peripheral blood mononuclear cells (PBMCs), sampled when the disease was refractory, from a patient treated with antithyroid drugs. The receptors originated from a female donor with Graves disease. Each CDR3 is given with its conserved first and last residue. A D gene is named only where the DNA matches it firmly. The size entry is marked missing in some rows and otherwise reads once, few, many or a size class.

V,D,J,size,CDR3,DNA
TRBV3-1,TRBD1,TRBJ1-1,.,CASSPRDSGGSEAFF,TGTGCCAGCAGCCCACGGGACAGTGGGGGGTCTGAAGCTTTCTTT
TRBV5-6,.,TRBJ1-5,.,CASSLEAGDQPQHF,TGTGCCAGCAGCTTGGAAGCCGGAGATCAGCCCCAGCATTTT
TRBV6-9,.,TRBJ2-5,.,CASSYLGFGGQETQYF,TGTGCCAGCAGTTACCTCGGTTTTGGGGGGCAAGAGACCCAGTACTTC
TRBV28,.,TRBJ1-6,few,CASSPTISYNSPLHF,TGTGCCAGCAGTCCCACAATCTCCTATAATTCACCCCTCCACTTT
TRBV7-2,.,TRBJ1-6,few,CASSLSTGFVSPLHF,TGTGCCAGCAGCTTATCAACAGGGTTTGTCTCACCCCTCCACTTT
TRBV20-1,.,TRBJ1-2,few,CSARGGIIFDGYTF,TGCAGTGCTAGAGGAGGGATCATCTTCGATGGCTACACCTTC
TRBV2,.,TRBJ1-1,.,CASSTGLLGGTEAFF,TGTGCCAGCAGTACAGGCCTCCTCGGGGGCACTGAAGCTTTCTTT
TRBV2,TRBD1,TRBJ2-7,many,CASRPGTGSYEQYF,TGTGCCAGCAGGCCCGGGACAGGGAGTTACGAGCAGTACTTC
TRBV19,TRBD1,TRBJ1-1,many,CASSTANRGTEAFF,TGTGCCAGTAGTACTGCAAACAGGGGCACTGAAGCTTTCTTT
TRBV18,TRBD2,TRBJ2-5,.,CASSPPRLAFQETQYF,TGTGCCAGCTCACCACCGAGACTAGCGTTCCAAGAGACCCAGTACTTC
TRBV28,.,TRBJ1-1,many,CASEDTEAFF,TGTGCCAGCGAGGACACTGAAGCTTTCTTT
TRBV11-3,TRBD1,TRBJ2-5,.,CTSSLGGQGSPETQYF,TGTACCAGCAGCTTAGGGGGACAGGGATCACCAGAGACCCAGTACTTC
TRBV12-5,TRBD1,TRBJ1-5,many,CASGLDPGQGGQPQHF,TGTGCTAGTGGTTTGGACCCGGGACAGGGCGGTCAGCCCCAGCATTTT
TRBV2,TRBD1,TRBJ2-4,few,CAAYWDRGFAKNIQYF,TGTGCCGCCTACTGGGACAGGGGATTTGCCAAAAACATTCAGTACTTC
TRBV4-1,.,TRBJ2-4,.,CASSQPRQPLAKNIQYF,TGCGCCAGCAGCCAACCCAGACAGCCCCTAGCCAAAAACATTCAGTACTTC
TRBV3-1,.,TRBJ1-1,.,CASSQDGDRPGKTEAFF,TGTGCCAGCAGCCAAGATGGGGATCGTCCAGGGAAAACTGAAGCTTTCTTT
TRBV30,.,TRBJ1-2,.,CAWSVLSYGYTF,TGTGCCTGGAGTGTACTCAGCTATGGCTACACCTTC
TRBV12-5,TRBD1,TRBJ1-5,few,CASGFLGDRVDQPQHF,TGTGCTAGTGGTTTCCTTGGGGACAGGGTTGATCAGCCCCAGCATTTT
TRBV7-9,.,TRBJ2-6,few,CASSLDGTLRISGANVLTF,TGTGCCAGCAGCTTAGATGGGACACTCAGAATCTCTGGGGCCAACGTCCTGACTTTC
TRBV28,TRBD1,TRBJ1-5,.,CASSSLDRVDNQPQHF,TGTGCCAGCAGTTCCCTAGACAGGGTAGACAATCAGCCCCAGCATTTT
TRBV28,.,TRBJ1-1,.,CASSLGIPLEAFF,TGTGCCAGCAGTCTAGGGATTCCCCTGGAAGCTTTCTTT
TRBV19,TRBD1,TRBJ1-5,.,CASSWGQDSNQPQHF,TGTGCCAGTAGCTGGGGACAGGATAGCAATCAGCCCCAGCATTTT
TRBV27,.,TRBJ1-4,few,CASSLLSPGEKLFF,TGTGCCAGCAGTTTACTCTCGCCGGGTGAAAAACTGTTTTTT
TRBV5-1,TRBD1,TRBJ1-2,.,CASSLSGGNGYTF,TGCGCCAGCAGCTTGTCAGGGGGCAATGGCTACACCTTC
TRBV7-2,.,TRBJ2-7,few,CASITQAGPYEQYF,TGTGCCAGCATCACACAGGCAGGACCCTACGAGCAGTACTTC
TRBV6-1,TRBD1,TRBJ2-3,.,CASRHQDRAVDTQYF,TGTGCCAGCAGACATCAGGACAGGGCAGTAGATACGCAGTATTTT
TRBV29-1,.,TRBJ1-5,few,CSVAGSDNQPQHF,TGCAGCGTTGCAGGGTCTGACAATCAGCCCCAGCATTTT
TRBV6-1,.,TRBJ1-6,.,CASSTDPRDSPLHF,TGTGCCAGCAGTACCGACCCAAGGGATTCACCCCTCCACTTT
TRBV29-1,TRBD2,TRBJ2-5,few,CSVTGLAGETQYF,TGCAGCGTTACCGGACTAGCGGGAGAGACCCAGTACTTC
TRBV20-1,.,TRBJ1-1,few,CSAPRRDYSLEAFF,TGCAGTGCGCCCCGCAGGGACTACTCTCTTGAAGCTTTCTTT
TRBV2,.,TRBJ1-1,many,CASTTEGMGTEAFF,TGTGCCAGCACCACCGAGGGGATGGGAACTGAAGCTTTCTTT
TRBV11-2,TRBD2,TRBJ2-3,few,CASSYTSGASTDTQYF,TGTGCCAGCAGCTATACTAGCGGAGCTAGCACAGATACGCAGTATTTT
TRBV12-3/TRBV12-4,TRBD2,TRBJ2-4,.,CASSLASGSHIQYF,TGTGCCAGCAGTTTAGCTAGCGGGAGTCACATTCAGTACTTC
TRBV7-9,TRBD1,TRBJ1-4,many,CASSPRTGEEKLFF,TGTGCCAGCAGCCCCAGGACAGGGGAAGAAAAACTGTTTTTT
TRBV10-2,.,TRBJ1-5,few,CASSESVFQPQHF,TGCGCCAGCAGTGAGTCGGTTTTTCAGCCCCAGCATTTT
TRBV9,TRBD2,TRBJ2-7,few,CASSVSGRSEQYF,TGTGCCAGCAGCGTAAGCGGGAGGAGCGAGCAGTACTTC
TRBV9,.,TRBJ2-1,.,CASSVEGSYNEQFF,TGTGCCAGCAGCGTAGAAGGATCCTACAATGAGCAGTTCTTC
TRBV11-1,.,TRBJ1-1,many,CASSLRGGSTEAFF,TGTGCCAGCAGCTTACGGGGAGGGAGCACTGAAGCTTTCTTT
TRBV6-5,.,TRBJ2-2,.,CASSSGFNTGELFF,TGTGCCAGCAGTTCGGGATTTAACACCGGGGAGCTGTTTTTT
TRBV6-2/TRBV6-3,.,TRBJ1-5,many,CASSYSKLSDQPQHF,TGTGCCAGCAGTTACTCGAAATTAAGTGATCAGCCCCAGCATTTT
TRBV27,.,TRBJ2-7,.,CASSFKPEPEGYEQYF,TGTGCCAGCAGTTTCAAACCGGAGCCCGAAGGGTACGAGCAGTACTTC
TRBV27,TRBD1,TRBJ1-5,.,CASSLVGTGVGQPQHF,TGTGCCAGCAGTTTAGTCGGGACAGGGGTTGGTCAGCCCCAGCATTTT
TRBV5-8,.,TRBJ1-5,.,CASSLVVWDNNQPQHF,TGTGCCAGCAGCTTGGTGGTTTGGGACAACAATCAGCCCCAGCATTTT
TRBV6-2/TRBV6-3,TRBD1,TRBJ1-1,few,CASSFWTGRSTEAFF,TGTGCCAGCAGTTTTTGGACAGGGAGAAGTACTGAAGCTTTCTTT
TRBV29-1,.,TRBJ1-5,once,CSVWAGGSNQPQHF,TGCAGCGTTTGGGCAGGCGGGAGCAATCAGCCCCAGCATTTT